A single sample gave rise to the 27 T cell receptor beta chains below, sequenced in a study of OX40 agonist ivuxolimab in advanced cancers. TCRdb keeps only in-frame clones here, not all; method: immunoSEQ multiplex PCR. Of 10,000 to 15,000 clones in the sample, about 75% were seen once. Specimen: CD4+ or CD8+ T cells sorted from blood, collected in a trial of the OX40 agonist ivuxolimab. The source of these receptors is an adult with an advanced solid tumor such as melanoma, head and neck, liver or kidney cancer.

This clone was seen a single time. In DNA form, the CDR3 reads TGTGCCAGCAGTGTTGGAGGGTTTCTCGGGGAGCTGTTTTTT. It specifies CASSVGGFLGELFF. The J gene is TRBJ2-2, the V gene TRBV2, with D possibly TRBD2 on 6 matching bases. CDR3 length: 14 amino acids. Germline CDR1 reads SNHLY; CDR2 reads FYNNEI. The V and J ends lost 4 bases and 7 bases respectively, with 13 bases between them.

CDR3 nucleotides: TGTGCCAGCAGCTTGGTACTTAATGAAAAACTGTTTTTT. Its translation is CASSLVLNEKLFF. V is TRBV5-6 and J is TRBJ1-4; D call uncertain. CDR1 is SGHDT, CDR2 YYEEEE, per germline. Trimming removed 0 bases at V and 4 bases at J, with 4 bases between. This CDR3 has 13 residues. Using reference TRBV5-6 and TRBJ1-4 for the parts outside the CDR3, the full variable domain is DAGVTQSPTHLIKTRGQQVTLRCSPKSGHDTVSWYQQALGQGPQFIFQYYEEEERQRGNFPDRFSGHQFPNYSSELNVNALLLGDSALYLCASSLVLNEKLFFGSGTQLSVL.

The rearrangement uses TRBV7-6 and TRBJ2-7; D is unresolved. V was trimmed by 1 base and J by 2 bases, leaving 6 bases between them. Germline V gene lookup returns CDR1 SGHVS and CDR2 FNYEAQ. CDR3 length: 13 residues. The CDR3 DNA follows: TGTGCCAGCAGCTTAGAGTCTGCCTACGAGCAGTACTTC. The encoded protein is CASSLESAYEQYF. Full variable domain (outside the CDR3, taken from reference TRBV7-6 and TRBJ2-7): GAGVSQSPRYKVTKRGQDVALRCDPISGHVSLYWYRQALGQGPEFLTYFNYEAQQDKSGLPNDRFSAERPEGSISTLTIQRTEQRDSAMYRCASSLESAYEQYFGPGTRLTVT.

This clone was counted once. The chain uses TRBV11-2 and TRBJ2-2, with 7 bases fitting TRBD1. V was pared by 4 bases and J by 1 base, with 9 bases of the junction left unmatched. The CDR3 is made up of 17 amino acids. Per the germline V gene, CDR1 is SGHAT and CDR2 is FQNNGV. CDR3: CASSSRAGGQNTGELFF. The CDR3 DNA is TGTGCCAGCAGCTCCAGGGCAGGGGGACAGAACACCGGGGAGCTGTTTTTT.

The chain employs TRBV13 and TRBJ2-1; D may match TRBD1 or TRBD2 (5 bases each). The CDR3 runs to 15 residues. Trimming shortened V by 4 bases and J by 4 bases, and 14 bases separated the two germline ends. Germline values: CDR1 PRHDT, CDR2 FYEKMQ (reference sequence). The CDR3: CASSSGTLLYNEQFF. The DNA for the CDR3 is TGTGCCAGCAGCTCTGGGACCTTATTGTACAATGAGCAGTTCTTC.

The chain combines TRBV6-5 with TRBJ2-2, with unresolved D. CDR1 and CDR2 from the germline V gene are MNHEY and SVGAGI. The CDR3 sequence is 13 residues long. Trimming pared 1 base from V and 4 bases from J, leaving 4 bases between. Here the CDR3 DNA reads TGTGCCAGCAGTTACTTAGGCACCGGGGAGCTGTTTTTT. Translating gives CASSYLGTGELFF.

The chain combines TRBV14 with TRBJ2-5, with unresolved D. Germline lookup yields CDR1 SGHDN and CDR2 FVKESK. This CDR3 comprises 14 residues. Between the trimmed V and J ends, which lost 1 base and 2 bases, there was a span of 8 bases. CDR3 sequence reads: CASSQVSNQETQYF. CDR3 nucleotide sequence: TGTGCCAGCAGCCAAGTCTCAAATCAAGAGACCCAGTACTTC.

The rearrangement links TRBV7-8 to TRBJ2-2; D is uncertain. From germline, CDR1 is SGHVS and CDR2 FQNEAQ. With 5 bases removed from V and 3 bases from J, the gap between germline ends came to 7 bases. The CDR3 spans 13 residues. The CDR3 reads CASSPWDTGELFF. The CDR3 DNA reads as TGTGCCAGCAGCCCCTGGGACACCGGGGAGCTGTTTTTT.

V gene TRBV5-6 combines with J gene TRBJ1-2, with unresolved D. V was cut by 3 bases and J by 4 bases, with 13 bases left in between. Germline CDR1 SGHDT, CDR2 YYEEEE. The CDR3 length is 14 residues. CDR3 in amino acids: CASSWTYSLYGYTF. The CDR3, as DNA: TGTGCCAGCAGCTGGACGTATTCCCTCTATGGCTACACCTTC.

V and J are TRBV29-1 and TRBJ2-1; TRBD2 aligns across 14 bases. Germline assignment: CDR1 SQVTM and CDR2 ANQGSEA. The CDR3 extends over 15 amino acids. V shed 7 bases, J shed 8 bases, and the junction held 10 bases outside the gene matches. The CDR3 is CSADPGLAGVDEQFF. The CDR3 bases are TGCAGCGCCGATCCGGGACTAGCGGGAGTAGATGAGCAGTTCTTC.

V and J are TRBV27 and TRBJ2-5; maybe TRBD2 (6 bases). The length of the CDR3 is 15 residues. The germline CDR1 and CDR2 sequences are MNHEY and SMNVEV (reference sequence). The V end was cut by 5 bases, the J end by 5 bases, with 18 bases between. The CDR3 loop is CASSTAPGGGETQYF. In DNA form, the CDR3 reads TGTGCCAGCAGTACGGCCCCCGGCGGAGGGGAGACCCAGTACTTC.

The genes are TRBV19 and TRBJ2-7; no clear D. Germline CDR1 and CDR2: LNHDA and SQIVND (reference sequence). Trimming pared 4 bases from V and 3 bases from J, leaving 7 bases between. There are 12 residues in the CDR3. CDR3 bases: TGTGCCAGTAGTACAGCGTACTACGAGCAGTACTTC. Translated, it gives CASSTAYYEQYF.

This clone came up a few times. The chain uses TRBV7-9 and TRBJ2-7; D unclear. This CDR3 contains 12 residues. Trimming pared 1 base from V and 7 bases from J, leaving 8 bases between. The germline V gene has CDR1 SEHNR and CDR2 FQNEAQ (reference sequence). The CDR3 DNA reads TGTGCCAGCAGCTTAGTCCCCGTAGAGCAGTACTTC. Protein sequence: CASSLVPVEQYF.

The genes are TRBV19 and TRBJ1-1; D gene unclear. CDR3 length: 13 amino acids. Looked up from germline, CDR1 is LNHDA and CDR2 is SQIVND (reference sequence). V gave up 3 bases and J gave up 1 base, with 6 bases separating them. CDR3 in DNA: TGTGCCAGTAGTATTTACGGGAACACTGAAGCTTTCTTT. Amino acid sequence: CASSIYGNTEAFF.

DNA for the CDR3: TGTGCCAGCAGCTTACCCCTAGCGGATACGCAGTATTTT. Protein sequence: CASSLPLADTQYF. J is TRBJ2-3 and V is TRBV7-2, with D possibly matching TRBD2 (6 bases). Germline CDR1 reads SGHTA; CDR2 reads FQGNSA. Trimming cost V 2 bases and J 6 bases, with 9 bases left between them. CDR3 length equals 13 residues.

The gene calls are TRBV7-9 and TRBJ2-3; 8 bases line up with TRBD2. Germline V gene data show CDR1 as SEHNR and CDR2 as FQNEAQ (reference sequence). The CDR3 runs 13 residues. The trim removed 6 bases at V and 5 bases at J, leaving 4 bases unmatched. CDR3 sequence reads: CASRRTSQDTQYF. The CDR3 DNA is TGTGCCAGCAGAAGGACTAGCCAAGATACGCAGTATTTT.

The chain combines TRBV4-1 with TRBJ1-4; D is possibly TRBD1 (5 bases). The CDR3 is 15 amino acids. CDR1 and CDR2 from the germline V gene are MGHRA and YSYEKL. The germline V and J ends were trimmed by 4 bases and 1 base, with 10 bases remaining between them. The CDR3 DNA reads as TGCGCCAGCAGCCCTGGGGGGGTAACTAATGAAAAACTGTTTTTT. As protein: CASSPGGVTNEKLFF.

V gene TRBV11-2 combines with J gene TRBJ1-1; D ambiguous. This CDR3 comprises 15 residues. Germline V gene sequence: CDR1 SGHAT, CDR2 FQNNGV. Trimming took 1 base from V and 0 from J, leaving 9 bases between them. DNA of the CDR3: TGTGCCAGCAGCTTAGGCGTGGGTTTGAACACTGAAGCTTTCTTT. Its protein is CASSLGVGLNTEAFF.

The table lists this clone with a count of one. The J gene is TRBJ2-1, the V gene TRBV27, with D possibly matching TRBD2 (6 bases). CDR1 and CDR2 from the germline V gene are MNHEY and SMNVEV (reference sequence). Trimming cost V 6 bases and J 5 bases, with 11 bases left between them. CDR3 length equals 13 residues. CDR3 sequence (DNA): TGTGCCAGCAGCGGAGGAGGGAACAATGAGCAGTTCTTC. Translated: CASSGGGNNEQFF.

The J gene is TRBJ2-2, the V gene TRBV7-9; 9 bases map to TRBD1. CDR3 length: 16 amino acids. The V gene's germline CDR1 is SEHNR and CDR2 FQNEAQ (reference sequence). With 5 bases clipped from V and 3 bases from J, the junction kept 7 bases outside the gene matches. This CDR3 is CASSPPRTGDTGELFF. The DNA of the CDR3 is TGTGCCAGCAGCCCCCCTAGGACAGGGGACACCGGGGAGCTGTTTTTT.

The CDR3, as DNA: TGTGCCAGCATTAAGGTACAGGCGCTCTATGGCTACACCTTC. Protein product: CASIKVQALYGYTF. The V call is TRBV6-1, the J call TRBJ1-2; a possible D gene is TRBD1 (5 bases). The germline V gene has CDR1 MNHNS and CDR2 SASEGT. The V end was cut by 7 bases, the J end by 4 bases, with 16 bases between. This CDR3 region has 14 residues.

This clone was seen only once. The CDR3 region is CASSILAGAPDTQYF. DNA for the CDR3: TGTGCCAGCAGCATACTAGCGGGAGCACCAGATACGCAGTATTTT. This rearrangement joins TRBV7-2 to TRBJ2-3; 11 bases are shared with TRBD2. The length of the CDR3 is 15 residues. Per germline, CDR1 SGHTA and CDR2 FQGNSA. Losses at the gene ends were 5 bases for V and 4 bases for J; bases not matched to a gene: 5.

V and J are TRBV7-9 and TRBJ1-5; no reliable D call. The V and J ends lost 5 bases and 3 bases respectively, with 5 bases between them. Germline CDR1 reads SEHNR; CDR2 reads FQNEAQ (reference sequence). There are 12 residues in the CDR3. This CDR3 reads CASSHANQPQHF. The DNA of the CDR3 is TGTGCCAGCAGCCATGCCAATCAGCCCCAGCATTTT.

This sequence joins TRBV28 and TRBJ1-5; 10 bases are shared with TRBD1. V lost 5 bases and J lost 6; bases outside the gene matches: 4. The CDR3 is 14 residues long. Germline V gene data show CDR1 as MDHEN and CDR2 as SYDVKM. The CDR3, as DNA: TGTGCCAGCAGTCCGGGGACAGGGGTTCAGCCCCAGCATTTT. This codes for CASSPGTGVQPQHF.

The rearrangement joins TRBV11-2 to TRBJ2-1, with 8 bases lining up with TRBD2. This CDR3 region has 16 residues. Germline V gene sequence: CDR1 SGHAT, CDR2 FQNNGV. Unmatched junction bases numbered 7, after V lost 3 bases and J lost 3 bases. The CDR3, as DNA: TGTGCCAGCAGCTTTTCTCGGGGGGGTCACTACAATGAGCAGTTCTTC. It codes for CASSFSRGGHYNEQFF.

This chain uses TRBV28 with TRBJ1-1; 8 bases are shared with TRBD1. The CDR3 loop spans 14 amino acids. Trimming at V came to 5 bases and at J to 4 bases, leaving 6 bases not matched to a gene. The germline CDR1 and CDR2 sequences are MDHEN and SYDVKM. The CDR3 spells CASSPGQGPTEAFF. Here the CDR3 DNA reads TGTGCCAGCAGTCCCGGACAGGGCCCCACTGAAGCTTTCTTT.

Comments on this clone: At the DNA level, this CDR3 is encoded by other sequences in the same sample as well. V and J are TRBV11-2 and TRBJ1-6; 8 bases match TRBD1. The J segment lost 9 bases and the V segment lost 1 base, leaving 5 bases of the junction unmatched. Germline-derived CDR1 and CDR2 are SGHAT and FQNNGV. There are 15 residues in the CDR3. The CDR3 DNA sequence: TGTGCCAGCAGCTTAGGACAGGGGTATCGTTCACCCCTCCACTTT. Amino acids: CASSLGQGYRSPLHF.